This T cell receptor beta chain was documented in a study of T-cell reconstitution after alpha-beta-depleted transplantation in children. Unique molecular identifiers were used to barcode this TCRbeta library. TCRdb reprocessed the PCR reads via MiXCR and lists one record per CDR3 protein. The table includes some 840,000 distinct CDR3 sequences, 15% to 20% detected once. This CDR3 has 15 amino acids. Germline V gene sequence: CDR1 SEHNR, CDR2 FQNEAQ (reference sequence). About this clonotype itself: At one of its ends the junction is not consistent with the germline gene, which may arise from a read error.

The chain uses TRBV7-9 and TRBJ1-3, with D uncertain. The TCR originated in a male patient between 10 and 17 years old who had a stem cell transplant for acute lymphoblastic leukemia, so the T cells may come from the graft donor. The source was PBMCs, mostly from graft donor cells, collected 360 days after TCRalphabeta/CD19-depleted stem cell transplant. The CDR3 bases are TGTGCCAGCAGCTTAGGACCCGACTCTGGAGACACCATATATTTT. Its translation is CASSLGPDSGDTIYF.